This T cell receptor beta chain stems from a study of blood T cell repertoires in COVID-19 (dated by TCRdb to 2018 to 2020). Study-wide context: Samples covering the acute and convalescent phases of COVID-19 were provided by collaborators in the United States, Italy and Spain. The prospective study material was composed of cDNA or gDNA derived from T cells, B-cell-depleted T cells, or PBMCs. Where available, HLA class I and class II types were taken from metadata supplied by the sample provider and were not determined by assay-based typing. The repertoires were made available in a free public database intended to serve as a resource for research on the immune response to SARS-CoV-2. Deeply sampled blood TCRbeta repertoires from subjects exposed to, actively infected with, or recovered from COVID-19 were included in the dataset. Samples came from the ongoing ImmuneRACE study (first 160 participants) plus 1,254 subjects from 6 global collaborators. Nearly every sample came with metadata listing a de-identified subject ID, COVID-19 status, age in years and sex. Results the study describes overall, beyond this receptor: Clinical and demographic metadata were provided uncurated, with the amount varying by source and participant.

TCRbeta CDR3 regions were amplified from genomic DNA using the immunoSEQ Assay, a bias-controlled multiplex PCR. The original methods were these. Nucleated cell counts per sample were estimated from amplification of reference gene primers within the assay. To quantify the absolute abundance of each unique TCRbeta CDR3 rearrangement, sequence reads were collapsed and filtered. Productive Simpson clonality was computed per sample as the square root of Simpson's diversity index over productive rearrangements. The table comes from immuneACCESS by way of TCRdb, which keeps in-frame sequences with V and J called. Part of the clones is missing from these tables; in studies checked, under half for an unresolved V gene and the rest for unknown reasons. The V and J calls and the clone size are those of that table, but D and trimming were determined from the DNA. In all, the sample holds about 150,000 clones, and 91% of those were seen once. Less than 0.6% of the sample rests with the top ten.

As concerns this clone: What antigen it recognizes has not been identified. No base quality information exists; no much larger clone differs at one position.

Each collaborating institution followed its own protocols to collect whole blood in K2EDTA tubes. For TCRbeta analysis, collaborators shipped samples as frozen whole blood, isolated PBMCs, or DNA extracted from either of those sample types. The sequencing input was peripheral blood. The TCR originated in a man in his forties or fifties with acute or convalescent COVID-19.

CDR3 sequence: CASSLRVIQRHNEQFF. The DNA sequence is as follows: TGCGCCAGCAGCTTGCGGGTTATCCAGAGGCACAATGAGCAGTTCTTC. The receptor chain draws on TRBV5-1 and TRBJ2-1, with the D gene uncertain. Taken from the germline V gene, the CDR1 and CDR2 loops are SGHRS and YFSETQ. The CDR3 contains 16 residues, cysteine and phenylalanine counted. Of all the DNA, just the CDR3 is kept, 48 bases in frame from base 1. The junction shows trimming of 1 base on V and 5 bases on J, plus 16 bases between the germline ends.